This TCR beta chain was sequenced for a study of T-cell reconstitution after alpha-beta-depleted transplantation in children. CDR1 and CDR2 from the germline V gene are MDHEN and SYDVKM. CDR3 size: 15 residues. The V and J ends lost 3 bases and 3 bases, in that order; junction bases with no gene match: 7. Findings and limits, study-wide: At the one-year point after transplant, T-cell counts and TCRbeta diversity were found to come mostly from T cells that had been newly produced. TCRbeta diversity was high at day 60 in some patients (a result of surviving recipient T cells and thymic progenitors). After transplant, at about two months, alpha-beta T cells were reportedly derived from several hundred expanded graft clones.

The library targeted TCRbeta and was prepared with unique molecular identifiers. One entry per CDR3 protein results from TCRdb running MiXCR on the PCR reads. Of roughly 100,000 distinct CDR3 sequences in the sample, approximately 6% were seen once. This clonotype was counted ten times or more. The target antigen is unknown. The starting material was PBMCs, mostly from graft donor cells, obtained 60 days after TCRalphabeta/CD19-depleted stem cell transplant. J is TRBJ2-7 and V is TRBV28; 8 bases align to TRBD2. The sequence was collected from a female patient aged 2-10 years who had a stem cell transplant for Fanconi anemia, so the T cells may come from the graft donor. CDR3 DNA sequence: TGTGCCAGCAGTTTCGGCGGGGGGAACAACTACGAGCAGTACTTC. It is translated as CASSFGGGNNYEQYF. Full variable domain (missing parts from reference TRBV28 and TRBJ2-7): DVKVTQSSRYLVKRTGEKVFLECVQDMDHENMFWYRQDPGLGLRLIYFSYDVKMKEKGDIPEGYSVSREKKERFSLILESASTNQTSMYLCASSFGGGNNYEQYFGPGTRLTVT.